This TCR beta chain was retrieved from a study of regulatory T cells in long-lasting Graves disease. Time point meaning: newly diagnosed GD, antithyroid drugs for less than 3 months. Scientists built the TCR library using RNA that was extracted from PBMCs. This clonotype was detected many times. Its target is not known. Arm-PCR of CDR3 regions with iRepertoire HTBI primers generated TCR beta libraries. TCRdb called the multiplex PCR reads again in MiXCR, with one record for every CDR3 protein. The data hold about 350,000 distinct CDR3 sequences, with 16% observed a single time. Broader study findings: Sharing of public clonotypes was greater in persistent patients (roughly 2,900) than in new patients (around 1,000).

V was clipped by 0 bases and J by 5 bases; unmatched bases: 6. CDR3 length: 15 residues. Germline CDR1 reads DFQATT; CDR2 reads SNEGSKA (reference sequence). This sample was shared with a second study, whose subject was T cells in Graves' hyperthyroidism and ophthalmopathy.

The chain carries TRBV20-1 and TRBJ1-5; TRBD1 aligns across 8 bases. This TCR was sampled from a man in his forties or fifties with Graves disease. Here the sequenced sample was peripheral blood mononuclear cells (PBMCs), taken at new diagnosis, from a patient treated with antithyroid drugs. The CDR3 is CSARDTRQGYQPQHF. CDR3 nucleotides: TGCAGTGCTAGAGATACGAGACAGGGGTATCAGCCCCAGCATTTT.